The 10 T cell receptor beta chains given below trace back to one sample, sequenced in a study of CD8 T cell repertoires and HIV-1 epitope variants (TCRdb year 2020). The library relied on the immunoSEQ multiplex PCR assay. Drawn from immuneACCESS, this table holds only the in-frame rearrangements with V and J called that TCRdb kept. Clones are partly lost; checked studies trace under half to an unresolved V gene and leave the rest unexplained. The sample data list about 5,600 clones, and about three fifths of these were observed just once. Roughly two fifths of the sample rests with the top ten. Their target antigens are unknown. The specimen was cultured CD8+ T cells derived from PBMCs. These receptors originate from a male donor with HIV.

V usage is TRBV5-6 and J usage is TRBJ1-1, with D unclear. CDR1 and CDR2 from the germline V gene are SGHDT and YYEEEE. V was cut by 4 bases and J by 6 bases, with 7 bases left in between. The CDR3 has 11 residues. For the CDR3, the DNA is TGTGCCAGCAGCCTCCTTGCTGAAGCTTTCTTT. Protein: CASSLLAEAFF. Full variable domain (remainder filled in from reference TRBV5-6 and TRBJ1-1): DAGVTQSPTHLIKTRGQQVTLRCSPKSGHDTVSWYQQALGQGPQFIFQYYEEEERQRGNFPDRFSGHQFPNYSSELNVNALLLGDSALYLCASSLLAEAFFGQGTRLTVV.

The V and J genes are TRBV6-5 and TRBJ1-2; D may be TRBD1 (5 bases). The CDR3 runs to 13 residues. V lost 2 bases and J lost 8, with 12 bases in between. Germline CDR1 is MNHEY and CDR2 is SVGAGI. CDR3 in DNA: TGTGCCAGCAGTTACGGGGCAGGGCGAGGCTACACCTTC. Its translation is CASSYGAGRGYTF.

The chain couples TRBV28 to TRBJ2-7; D call uncertain. V was cut by 4 bases and J by 0 bases, with 7 bases left in between. The CDR3 totals 13 residues. Looked up from germline, CDR1 is MDHEN and CDR2 is SYDVKM. DNA for the CDR3: TGTGCCAGCAGTTCACGAAGCTCCTACGAGCAGTACTTC. This translates into CASSSRSSYEQYF.

This clone showed up just a few times. The chain links TRBV4-2 to TRBJ2-7; no firm D call. Germline assignment: CDR1 LGHNA and CDR2 YNFKEQ. Trimming left V 0 bases short and J 3 bases short, with 12 bases between. This CDR3 spans 15 amino acids. The CDR3 nucleotides read TGTGCCAGCAGCCAAGATCTACGTTCCGACTACGAGCAGTACTTC. Residues: CASSQDLRSDYEQYF.

By its share, this clone is large. This rearrangement joins TRBV19 to TRBJ2-7, with 11 bases aligning to TRBD2. This CDR3 is 15 amino acids long. Unmatched junction bases numbered 5, after V lost 3 bases and J lost 4 bases. Germline assignment: CDR1 LNHDA and CDR2 SQIVND (reference sequence). The CDR3 DNA sequence: TGTGCCAGTAGTATCCGACTAGCGGGGATTTACGAGCAGTACTTC. It specifies CASSIRLAGIYEQYF. Looking up the rest from reference TRBV19 and TRBJ2-7 gives the full variable domain: DGGITQSPKYLFRKEGQNVTLSCEQNLNHDAMYWYRQDPGQGLRLIYYSQIVNDFQKGDIAEGYSVSREKKESFPLTVTSAQKNPTAFYLCASSIRLAGIYEQYFGPGTRLTVT.

This clone turned up a few times. The rearrangement uses TRBV29-1 and TRBJ1-1; D unresolved. This CDR3 contains 11 residues. Trimming stripped 3 bases from V and 4 bases from J, with 6 bases between. CDR1 SQVTM and CDR2 ANQGSEA come from the germline V gene. CDR3 sequence (DNA): TGCAGCGTTGAGGGCAGCACTGAAGCTTTCTTT. It codes for CSVEGSTEAFF.

There are a few counts of this clone. The chain couples TRBV27 to TRBJ2-7; D might be TRBD1 or TRBD2, each matching 5 bases. V gave up 6 bases and J gave up 5 bases, with 23 bases separating them. This CDR3 comprises 16 residues. Per the germline V gene, CDR1 is MNHEY and CDR2 is SMNVEV (reference sequence). CDR3 protein: CASSWLASGLIDEQYF. The CDR3, as DNA: TGTGCCAGCAGCTGGTTAGCGTCAGGGTTGATCGACGAGCAGTACTTC.

This clone was picked up a small number of times. The rearrangement joins TRBV11-3 to TRBJ2-2, with D uncertain. The CDR3 loop spans 13 amino acids. The germline V gene encodes CDR1 SGHNT and CDR2 YENEEA. The germline V and J ends were trimmed by 0 bases and 12 bases, with 11 bases remaining between them. CDR3 amino acids: CASSLESSSKLFF. CDR3 nucleotide sequence: TGTGCCAGCAGCTTAGAATCAAGTTCCAAGCTGTTTTTT.

The chain joins TRBV5-1 to TRBJ1-1, with 10 bases lining up with TRBD1. V trimming: 3 bases; J trimming: 4 bases; junction bases outside the gene matches: 9. This CDR3 is 16 amino acids long. The germline V gene has CDR1 SGHRS and CDR2 YFSETQ. CDR3 loop: CASSSSTGGGSTEAFF. In DNA form, the CDR3 reads TGCGCCAGCAGCTCATCGACAGGGGGCGGGAGCACTGAAGCTTTCTTT.

The CDR3 DNA sequence: TGTGCCAGCAGCTTGTCTAGCAATCAGCCCCAGCATTTT. Its translation is CASSLSSNQPQHF. The rearrangement links TRBV5-6 to TRBJ1-5; D is uncertain. The CDR3 contains 13 residues. Per germline, CDR1 SGHDT and CDR2 YYEEEE. V lost 1 base and J lost 0, with 2 bases in between.